A single sample gave rise to the 28 T cell receptor beta chains below, sequenced in a study of blood T cell repertoires in COVID-19. Measured with immunoSEQ multiplex PCR; TCRdb has only the in-frame clones, and not every one. Among some 52,000 clones listed, around four fifths were seen once. Sequenced material: peripheral blood. The origin of the receptors is a man aged 45-60 years with acute or convalescent COVID-19.

The V gene is TRBV24-1, the J gene TRBJ1-5; D might be TRBD1 (5 bases). V was cut by 4 bases and J by 5 bases, with 14 bases left in between. Germline values: CDR1 KGHDR, CDR2 SFDVKD. The CDR3 loop spans 15 amino acids. CDR3 loop: CATSDPGEVDQPQHF. DNA of the CDR3: TGTGCCACCAGTGACCCGGGGGAGGTAGATCAGCCCCAGCATTTT.

The rearrangement uses TRBV5-1 and TRBJ2-5; 12 positions match TRBD2. The CDR3 is 15 amino acids. Germline trimming cut 4 bases from V and 2 bases from J; bases unmatched to any gene: 3. Per the germline V gene, CDR1 is SGHRS and CDR2 is YFSETQ. The CDR3 spells CASSRLAGAQETQYF. Written as DNA, the CDR3 is TGCGCCAGCAGCCGACTAGCGGGGGCGCAAGAGACCCAGTACTTC.

This clone has just one count. The chain uses TRBV4-2 and TRBJ2-3; possible D gene TRBD2, 6 bases. Trimming shortened V by 0 bases and J by 6 bases, and 10 bases separated the two germline ends. The CDR3 length is 14 residues. Germline V lookup: CDR1 LGHNA, CDR2 YNFKEQ. The CDR3 sequence: CASSQDRGSDTQYF. CDR3 DNA: TGTGCCAGCAGCCAAGATCGGGGGTCGGATACGCAGTATTTT.

This clone was observed once. The chain combines TRBV3-1 (or the pseudogene TRBV3-2) with TRBJ2-1; 12 bases are a match to TRBD2. Germline V gives CDR1 LGHDT, CDR2 YNNKEL (reference sequence). Unmatched junction bases numbered 5, after V lost 5 bases and J lost 9 bases. This CDR3 is built from 14 residues. The chain's CDR3 is CASSNGLAGSEQFF. The CDR3 DNA reads as TGTGCCAGCAGCAACGGACTAGCGGGAAGTGAGCAGTTCTTC.

As concerns this clone: The sample has other DNA sequences that encode this CDR3 too. The chain couples TRBV30 to TRBJ2-5; the D gene is possibly TRBD2 (7 bases). This CDR3 region has 13 residues. Per the germline V gene, CDR1 is GTSNPN and CDR2 is SVGIG (reference sequence). CDR3 in amino acids: CALKRGGDETQYF. The CDR3, as DNA: TGTGCTTTAAAAAGGGGGGGGGATGAGACCCAGTACTTC.

The chain employs TRBV9 and TRBJ1-4; TRBD1 is a possible D gene (5 bases). The CDR3 spans 15 residues. Deletions cut 0 bases from V and 6 bases from J, with 12 bases between. The germline V gene encodes CDR1 SGDLS and CDR2 YYNGEE. CDR3 DNA sequence: TGTGCCAGCAGCGTAGTGGCCGGGGGTGATGAAAAACTGTTTTTT. This encodes CASSVVAGGDEKLFF.

This chain connects TRBV5-1 to TRBJ2-2, with 8 bases lining up with TRBD1. Germline assignment: CDR1 SGHRS and CDR2 YFSETQ. The ends lost 3 bases at V and 1 base at J; junction bases unmatched: 2. The CDR3 runs 15 residues. The CDR3 spells CASSSTGENTGELFF. CDR3 sequence (DNA): TGCGCCAGCAGCTCGACAGGGGAGAACACCGGGGAGCTGTTTTTT. Full variable domain (rest looked up from reference TRBV5-1 and TRBJ2-2): KAGVTQTPRYLIKTRGQQVTLSCSPISGHRSVSWYQQTPGQGLQFLFEYFSETQRNKGNFPGRFSGRQFSNSRSEMNVSTLELGDSALYLCASSSTGENTGELFFGEGSRLTVL.

V usage is TRBV6-5 and J usage is TRBJ2-7, with 9 nucleotides matching TRBD1. The CDR3 spans 14 residues. With V trimmed by 7 bases and J by 2 bases, 6 bases remained unmatched. Germline V gene sequence: CDR1 MNHEY, CDR2 SVGAGI. Here the CDR3 DNA reads TGTGCCAGCACAAACAGGGGGCATCCCTACGAGCAGTACTTC. The encoded protein is CASTNRGHPYEQYF.

The CDR3 protein is CASSPSMGGYEQYF. The CDR3 region has the DNA TGTGCCAGCTCACCATCGATGGGGGGATACGAGCAGTACTTC. The chain links TRBV18 to TRBJ2-7; D possibly corresponds to TRBD2 (6 bases). CDR3 length equals 14 residues. V lost 2 bases to trimming and J lost 4 bases, with 12 bases between them. Per germline, CDR1 KGHSH and CDR2 LQKENI.

This sequence joins TRBV6-5 and TRBJ1-1; D call uncertain. The CDR3 totals 12 residues. V dropped 6 bases and J dropped 4 bases, with 9 bases sitting between them. CDR1 and CDR2 from the germline V gene are MNHEY and SVGAGI. The CDR3 protein is CASSRGPTEAFF. CDR3 DNA: TGTGCCAGCAGCCGAGGTCCCACTGAAGCTTTCTTT.

V usage is TRBV12-3 or TRBV12-4 and J usage is TRBJ1-1; D is unclear. V lost 2 bases to trimming and J lost 8 bases, with 9 bases between them. The CDR3 is 12 amino acids. Written as DNA, the CDR3 is TGTGCCAGCAGTTTATATAATAAAGAAGCTTTCTTT. It specifies CASSLYNKEAFF.

The rearrangement uses TRBV30 and TRBJ1-2; D is possibly TRBD1 (6 bases). Germline V gene data show CDR1 as GTSNPN and CDR2 as SVGIG (reference sequence). Trimming shortened V by 2 bases and J by 8 bases, and 15 bases separated the two germline ends. CDR3 size: 13 residues. CDR3: CAWSPAWGGGYTF. CDR3 sequence (DNA): TGTGCCTGGAGTCCCGCGTGGGGGGGCGGCTACACCTTC. Together with reference TRBV30 and TRBJ1-2, the CDR3 gives the full variable domain: SQTIHQWPATLVQPVGSPLSLECTVEGTSNPNLYWYRQAAGRGLQLLFYSVGIGQISSEVPQNLSASRPQDRQFILSSKKLLLSDSGFYLCAWSPAWGGGYTFGSGTRLTVV.

The chain is built from TRBV24-1 and TRBJ2-3; possibly TRBD1 for D (6 bases). CDR3 length equals 16 residues. Germline V CDR1 and CDR2: KGHDR, SFDVKD. V lost 4 bases and J lost 5, with 18 bases in between. CDR3 in amino acids: CATSEGGRSAGDTQYF. As DNA, the CDR3 is TGTGCCACCAGTGAAGGGGGTCGTTCCGCTGGAGATACGCAGTATTTT.

J is TRBJ2-1 and V is TRBV11-2; TRBD2 is a possible D gene (7 bases). Germline CDR1 SGHAT, CDR2 FQNNGV. The CDR3 has 15 residues. Deletions cut 2 bases from V and 6 bases from J, with 14 bases between. The CDR3 DNA sequence: TGTGCCAGCAGCTTAAGGGGGGGCCGGATCAATGAGCAGTTCTTC. It encodes CASSLRGGRINEQFF.

As to this clone: Other nucleotide sequences from this sample produce the same CDR3. J is TRBJ1-3 and V is TRBV4-2, with D perhaps TRBD1 (6 bases). The length of the CDR3 is 15 residues. Germline values: CDR1 LGHNA, CDR2 YNFKEQ. Deletions cut 0 bases from V and 2 bases from J, with 8 bases between. The CDR3 DNA follows: TGTGCCAGCAGCCAAGAAGGGGGGGCTGGAAACACCATATATTTT. Its protein is CASSQEGGAGNTIYF.

This clone was observed a few times. The gene calls are TRBV7-9 and TRBJ1-4; 9 positions agree with TRBD1. V lost 5 bases and J lost 7; bases outside the gene matches: 5. CDR3 length: 14 amino acids. The germline V gene encodes CDR1 SEHNR and CDR2 FQNEAQ (reference sequence). CDR3 residues: CASSPDRGSEKLFF. CDR3 nucleotides: TGTGCCAGCAGCCCGGACAGGGGTAGTGAAAAACTGTTTTTT.

The chain is built from TRBV5-5 and TRBJ2-3, with TRBD2 matching 15 bases. Germline loops: CDR1 SGHKS, CDR2 YYEKEE (reference sequence). After removal of 4 bases from V and 0 bases from J, the junction contained 6 bases not matched to a gene. The CDR3 covers 18 residues. CDR3 DNA: TGTGCCAGCAGCCACGGGACTAGCGGGGGGAGTAGCACAGATACGCAGTATTTT. This encodes CASSHGTSGGSSTDTQYF.

V is TRBV11-3 and J is TRBJ1-1, with D perhaps matching TRBD1 (5 bases). Trimming took off 5 bases at V and 2 bases at J, with 15 bases between the two ends. The germline V gene has CDR1 SGHNT and CDR2 YENEEA. The CDR3 has 15 amino acids. The CDR3 is CASSGTDSYNTEAFF. The CDR3, as DNA: TGTGCCAGCAGCGGGACTGACTCATATAACACTGAAGCTTTCTTT.

The V and J genes are TRBV24-1 and TRBJ2-3, with 12 bases matching TRBD2. V shed 4 bases, J shed 2 bases, and the junction held 6 bases outside the gene matches. Germline CDR1 and CDR2: KGHDR and SFDVKD. The CDR3 totals 17 residues. In DNA, the CDR3 is TGTGCCACCAGTGACCCTGGACTAGCGGGAATCACAGATACGCAGTATTTT. Its protein is CATSDPGLAGITDTQYF.

This clone occurred once. CDR3 sequence: CASSGSSESYNEQFF. CDR3 in DNA: TGTGCCAGCAGCGGGTCTAGCGAGTCCTACAATGAGCAGTTCTTC. The chain combines TRBV9 with TRBJ2-1; a weak D match, TRBD2 (6 bases). CDR1 is SGDLS and CDR2 is YYNGEE in the germline V gene. V was trimmed by 3 bases and J by 1 base, leaving 11 bases between them. The CDR3 contains 15 residues.

This clone was picked up a small number of times. The V call is TRBV11-1, the J call TRBJ1-2, with TRBD1 matching 7 bases. The junction had 3 bases not matched to a gene; V was cut back by 5 bases and J by 3 bases. Germline CDR1 is SGHAT and CDR2 is FQDESV (reference sequence). The CDR3 runs 13 residues. The CDR3 nucleotides are TGTGCCAGCAGCCCGGGACAGCACTATGGCTACACCTTC. As protein: CASSPGQHYGYTF.

The chain uses TRBV5-1 and TRBJ2-7; D might be TRBD1 (5 bases). Trimming cost V 0 bases and J 7 bases, with 11 bases left between them. The CDR3 is 13 amino acids. The germline V gene encodes CDR1 SGHRS and CDR2 YFSETQ. Here the CDR3 reads CASSLGAGSEQYF. In DNA form, the CDR3 reads TGCGCCAGCAGCTTGGGTGCAGGGTCGGAGCAGTACTTC.

The chain couples TRBV4-1 to TRBJ1-1; D is undetermined. Per the germline V gene, CDR1 is MGHRA and CDR2 is YSYEKL. V lost 2 bases to trimming and J lost 0 bases, with 16 bases between them. The CDR3 loop spans 17 amino acids. The CDR3 nucleotides are TGCGCCAGCAGCCAATCAGGTTCAGGCAACATGAACACTGAAGCTTTCTTT. Translated: CASSQSGSGNMNTEAFF.

The chain links TRBV6-2 or TRBV6-3 to TRBJ2-5, with D unresolved. The CDR3 has 13 residues. Trimming cost V 2 bases and J 2 bases, with 6 bases left between them. CDR1 MNHEY and CDR2 SVGEGT come from the germline V gene. The chain's CDR3 is CASSYRFQETQYF. For the CDR3, the DNA is TGTGCCAGCAGTTACCGGTTTCAAGAGACCCAGTACTTC.

The V call is TRBV10-3, the J call TRBJ1-5, with 9 bases aligning to TRBD1. The CDR3 contains 15 residues. With V trimmed by 4 bases and J by 6 bases, 7 bases remained unmatched. Germline values: CDR1 ENHRY, CDR2 SYGVKD. The DNA for the CDR3 is TGTGCCATCAGTGCCACAGGGGGCGCAGGTCAGCCCCAGCATTTT. Translating it yields CAISATGGAGQPQHF.

V and J are TRBV7-9 and TRBJ2-1, with TRBD2 matching 11 bases. CDR3 size: 16 residues. The germline V gene encodes CDR1 SEHNR and CDR2 FQNEAQ (reference sequence). V lost 5 bases and J lost 6; bases outside the gene matches: 9. The CDR3 spells CASSKPGLAVSNEQFF. The CDR3 DNA sequence: TGTGCCAGCAGCAAACCGGGACTAGCGGTATCCAATGAGCAGTTCTTC.

J is TRBJ1-2 and V is TRBV2; 10 bases map to TRBD1. Losses at the gene ends were 4 bases for V and 6 bases for J; bases not matched to a gene: 5. CDR3 length: 14 amino acids. Germline V gene data show CDR1 as SNHLY and CDR2 as FYNNEI. CDR3: CASSVRTGGNGYTF. The CDR3 nucleotides are TGTGCCAGCAGTGTTCGGACAGGGGGGAATGGCTACACCTTC. Full variable domain (rest looked up from reference TRBV2 and TRBJ1-2): EPEVTQTPSHQVTQMGQEVILRCVPISNHLYFYWYRQILGQKVEFLVSFYNNEISEKSEIFDDQFSVERPDGSNFTLKIRSTKLEDSAMYFCASSVRTGGNGYTFGSGTRLTVV.

The chain employs TRBV7-8 and TRBJ2-5, with a weak D call TRBD1 (5 bases). Per germline, CDR1 SGHVS and CDR2 FQNEAQ. This CDR3 comprises 14 residues. The ends were cut back, 3 bases at V and 0 bases at J, with 8 bases in the middle. The CDR3 loop reads CASSLDKYQETQYF. In DNA, the CDR3 is TGTGCCAGCAGCTTGGACAAGTACCAAGAGACCCAGTACTTC.